Given below is one T cell receptor (beta chain) in context. Looked up from germline, CDR1 is MNHEY and CDR2 is SVGAGI. Trimming pared 3 bases from V and 6 bases from J, leaving 15 bases between. The CDR3 length is 14 residues. This record belongs to a study of Ad26.COV2.S vaccination and SARS-CoV-2 variants. Study at large: Intramuscular Ad26.COV2.S doses were given once or twice, 56 days apart.

Repertoires were generated with immunoSEQ multiplex PCR, while TCRdb's copy carries only in-frame clones and drops some. The sample has roughly 350,000 clones, about 88% seen once. Stated treatment: some 20 received Ad26.COV2.S at low or high dose, single or two shots; roughly five received placebo; per-sample allocation not given. Day 63 after the first injection of vaccine or placebo was the sampling time. The sample came from a Boston adult aged 18-55 years. The chain combines TRBV6-5 with TRBJ2-7; D gene uncertain. The TCR was taken from a person between 18 and 65 years old who received the Ad26.COV2.S COVID-19 vaccine or a placebo. The starting material was peripheral blood, obtained in a trial of Ad26.COV2.S vaccine versus placebo. The CDR3 protein is CASSYSRTWGEQYF. In nucleotides, the CDR3 is TGTGCCAGCAGTTATTCACGGACGTGGGGCGAGCAGTACTTC.